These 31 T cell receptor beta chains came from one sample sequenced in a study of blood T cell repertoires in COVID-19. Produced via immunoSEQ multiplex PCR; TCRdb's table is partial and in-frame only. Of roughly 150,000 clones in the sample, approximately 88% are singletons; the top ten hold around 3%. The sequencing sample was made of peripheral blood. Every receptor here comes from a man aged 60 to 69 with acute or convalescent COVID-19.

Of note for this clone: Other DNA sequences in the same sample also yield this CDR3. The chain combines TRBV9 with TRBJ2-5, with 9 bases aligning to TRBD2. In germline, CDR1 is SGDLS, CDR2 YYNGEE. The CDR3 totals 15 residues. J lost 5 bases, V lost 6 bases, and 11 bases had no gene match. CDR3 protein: CASNLAGGPGETQYF. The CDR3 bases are TGTGCCAGCAACCTCGCGGGGGGGCCGGGGGAGACCCAGTACTTC.

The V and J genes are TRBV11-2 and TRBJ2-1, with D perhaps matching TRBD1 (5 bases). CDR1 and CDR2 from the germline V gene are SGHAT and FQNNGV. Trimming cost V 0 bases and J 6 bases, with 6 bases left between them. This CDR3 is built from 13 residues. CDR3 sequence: CASSLDRVNEQFF. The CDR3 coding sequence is TGTGCCAGCAGCTTAGACAGGGTCAATGAGCAGTTCTTC.

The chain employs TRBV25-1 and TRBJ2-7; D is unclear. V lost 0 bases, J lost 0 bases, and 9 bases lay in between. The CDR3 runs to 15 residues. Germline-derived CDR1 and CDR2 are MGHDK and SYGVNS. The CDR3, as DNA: TGTGCCAGCAGTGAATACAGGAAAAGCTCCTACGAGCAGTACTTC. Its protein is CASSEYRKSSYEQYF.

The CDR3 coding sequence is TGCGCCAACCCGGAGAACACCATATATTTT. This translates into CANPENTIYF. V and J are TRBV10-1 and TRBJ1-3; D is unresolved. The germline V and J ends were trimmed by 10 bases and 7 bases, with 8 bases remaining between them. The CDR3 is 10 residues long. The germline V gene has CDR1 WNHNN and CDR2 SYGVQD (reference sequence).

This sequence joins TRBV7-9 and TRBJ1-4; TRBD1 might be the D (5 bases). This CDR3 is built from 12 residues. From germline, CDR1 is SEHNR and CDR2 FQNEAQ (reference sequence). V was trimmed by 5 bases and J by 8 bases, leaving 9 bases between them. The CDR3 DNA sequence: TGTGCCAGCAGCCGTGGGGGGGAAAAACTGTTTTTT. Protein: CASSRGGEKLFF.

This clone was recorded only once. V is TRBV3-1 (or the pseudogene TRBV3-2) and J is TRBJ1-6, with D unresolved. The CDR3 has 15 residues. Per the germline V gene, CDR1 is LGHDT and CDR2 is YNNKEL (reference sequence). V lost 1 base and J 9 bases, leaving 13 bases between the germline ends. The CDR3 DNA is TGTGCCAGCAGCCAAGTTAAACTAGAGGGTTCACCCCTCCACTTT. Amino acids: CASSQVKLEGSPLHF.

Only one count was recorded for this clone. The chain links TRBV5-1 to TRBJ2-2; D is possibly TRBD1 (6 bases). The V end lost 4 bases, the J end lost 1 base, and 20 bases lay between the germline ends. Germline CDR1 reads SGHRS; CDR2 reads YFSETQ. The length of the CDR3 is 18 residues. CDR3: CASSPEGLDRWNTGELFF. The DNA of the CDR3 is TGCGCCAGCAGCCCCGAGGGATTGGACAGATGGAACACCGGGGAGCTGTTTTTT.

The chain's CDR3 is CASSTPRGTSGGAQYF. DNA for the CDR3: TGTGCCAGTTCTACCCCGAGAGGGACTAGCGGGGGAGCGCAGTATTTT. The chain has TRBV19 and TRBJ2-3; 14 bases fit TRBD2. With V trimmed by 8 bases and J by 10 bases, 14 bases remained unmatched. The CDR3 runs to 16 residues. Per germline, CDR1 LNHDA and CDR2 SQIVND (reference sequence).

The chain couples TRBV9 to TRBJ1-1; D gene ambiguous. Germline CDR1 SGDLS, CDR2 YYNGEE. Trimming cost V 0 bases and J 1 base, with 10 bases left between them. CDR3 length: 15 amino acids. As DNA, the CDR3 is TGTGCCAGCAGCGTAGGTGGCCCTTGGAACACTGAAGCTTTCTTT. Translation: CASSVGGPWNTEAFF.

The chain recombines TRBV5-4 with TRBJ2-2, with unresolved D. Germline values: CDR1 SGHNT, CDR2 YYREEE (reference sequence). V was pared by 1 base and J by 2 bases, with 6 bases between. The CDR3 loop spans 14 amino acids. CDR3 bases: TGTGCCAGCAGCTTGCCCAGAAACACCGGGGAGCTGTTTTTT. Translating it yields CASSLPRNTGELFF. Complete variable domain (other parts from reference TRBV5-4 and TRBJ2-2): ETGVTQSPTHLIKTRGQQVTLRCSSQSGHNTVSWYQQALGQGPQFIFQYYREEENGRGNFPPRFSGLQFPNYSSELNVNALELDDSALYLCASSLPRNTGELFFGEGSRLTVL.

The CDR3: CASSETVSNQPQHF. CDR3 sequence (DNA): TGTGCCAGCAGTGAAACAGTTAGCAATCAGCCCCAGCATTTT. This chain links TRBV2 with TRBJ1-5; no definite D call. Germline CDR1 reads SNHLY; CDR2 reads FYNNEI. This CDR3 has 14 amino acids. Trimming took off 2 bases at V and 0 bases at J, with 5 bases between the two ends.

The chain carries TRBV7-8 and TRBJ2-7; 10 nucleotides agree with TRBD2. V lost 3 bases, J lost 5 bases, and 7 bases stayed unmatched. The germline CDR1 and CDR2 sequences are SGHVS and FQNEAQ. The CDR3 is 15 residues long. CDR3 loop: CASSFGAGGPHEQYF. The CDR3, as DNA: TGTGCCAGCAGCTTCGGAGCGGGGGGGCCCCACGAGCAGTACTTC.

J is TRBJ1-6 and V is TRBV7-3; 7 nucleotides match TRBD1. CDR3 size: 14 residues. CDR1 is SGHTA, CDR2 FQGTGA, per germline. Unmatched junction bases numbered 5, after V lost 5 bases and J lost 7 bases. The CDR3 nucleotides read TGTGCCAGCAGCCTACAGGGGCCCAATTCACCCCTCCACTTT. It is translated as CASSLQGPNSPLHF.

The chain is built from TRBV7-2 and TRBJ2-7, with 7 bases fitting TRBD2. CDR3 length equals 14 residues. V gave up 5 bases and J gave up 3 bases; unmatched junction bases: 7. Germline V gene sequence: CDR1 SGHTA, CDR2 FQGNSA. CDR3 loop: CASSPWGGSYEQYF. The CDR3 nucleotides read TGTGCCAGCAGCCCTTGGGGGGGGAGCTACGAGCAGTACTTC.

The CDR3 spells CASSELPSGTSGEQYF. The CDR3 DNA reads TGTGCCAGCAGTGAGCTCCCCAGCGGGACCAGTGGCGAGCAGTACTTC. The rearrangement links TRBV6-1 to TRBJ2-7; the match to TRBD2 covers 7 bases. The germline V gene encodes CDR1 MNHNS and CDR2 SASEGT. V gave up 3 bases and J gave up 6 bases; unmatched junction bases: 14. This CDR3 has 16 amino acids.

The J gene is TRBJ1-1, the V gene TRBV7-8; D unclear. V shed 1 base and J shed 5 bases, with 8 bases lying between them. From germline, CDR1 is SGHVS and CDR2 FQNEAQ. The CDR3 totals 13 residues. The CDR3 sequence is CASSLGTDTEAFF. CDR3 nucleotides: TGTGCCAGCAGCTTAGGCACAGATACTGAAGCTTTCTTT.

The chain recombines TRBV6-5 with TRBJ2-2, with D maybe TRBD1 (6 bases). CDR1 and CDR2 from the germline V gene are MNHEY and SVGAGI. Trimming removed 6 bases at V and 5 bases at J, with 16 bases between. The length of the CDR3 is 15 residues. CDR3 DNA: TGTGCCAGCAGCCTACAGGGCTCGGGGACCGGGGAGCTGTTTTTT. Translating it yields CASSLQGSGTGELFF.

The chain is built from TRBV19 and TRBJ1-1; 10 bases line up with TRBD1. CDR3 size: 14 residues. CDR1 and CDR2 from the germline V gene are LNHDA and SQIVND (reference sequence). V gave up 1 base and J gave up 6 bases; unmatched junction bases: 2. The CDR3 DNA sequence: TGTGCCAGTAGTATAGCCGGGACAGGGGCTGAAGCTTTCTTT. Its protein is CASSIAGTGAEAFF.

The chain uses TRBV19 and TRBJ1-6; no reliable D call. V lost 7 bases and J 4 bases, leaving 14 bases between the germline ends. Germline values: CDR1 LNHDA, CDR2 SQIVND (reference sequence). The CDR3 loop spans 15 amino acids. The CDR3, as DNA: TGTGCCAGTAACCGGAGCGGCAGGTATAATTCACCCCTCCACTTT. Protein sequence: CASNRSGRYNSPLHF. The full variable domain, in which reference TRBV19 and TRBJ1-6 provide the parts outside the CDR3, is DGGITQSPKYLFRKEGQNVTLSCEQNLNHDAMYWYRQDPGQGLRLIYYSQIVNDFQKGDIAEGYSVSREKKESFPLTVTSAQKNPTAFYLCASNRSGRYNSPLHFGNGTRLTVT.

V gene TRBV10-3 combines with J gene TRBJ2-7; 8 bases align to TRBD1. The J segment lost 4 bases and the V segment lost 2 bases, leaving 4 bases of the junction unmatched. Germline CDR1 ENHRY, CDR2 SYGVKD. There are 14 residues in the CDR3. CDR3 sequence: CAISEDRGSYEQYF. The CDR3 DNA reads TGTGCCATCAGTGAGGACAGGGGTAGTTACGAGCAGTACTTC.

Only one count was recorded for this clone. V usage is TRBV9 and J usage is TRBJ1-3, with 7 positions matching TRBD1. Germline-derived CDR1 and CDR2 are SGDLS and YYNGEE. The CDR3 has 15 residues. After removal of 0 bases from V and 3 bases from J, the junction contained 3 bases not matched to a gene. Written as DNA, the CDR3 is TGTGCCAGCAGCGTAGAGGGGGCTTATGGAAACACCATATATTTT. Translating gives CASSVEGAYGNTIYF.

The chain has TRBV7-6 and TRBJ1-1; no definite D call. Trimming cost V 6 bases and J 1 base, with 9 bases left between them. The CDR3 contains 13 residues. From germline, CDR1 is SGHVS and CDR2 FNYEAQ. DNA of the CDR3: TGTGCCAGCAGAGAATCGGGGAACACTGAAGCTTTCTTT. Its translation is CASRESGNTEAFF.

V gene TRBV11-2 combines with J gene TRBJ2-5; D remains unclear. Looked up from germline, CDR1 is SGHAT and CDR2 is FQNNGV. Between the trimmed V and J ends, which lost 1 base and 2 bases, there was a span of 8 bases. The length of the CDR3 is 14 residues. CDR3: CASSLVLSQETQYF. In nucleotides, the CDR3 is TGTGCCAGCAGCTTAGTTCTATCGCAAGAGACCCAGTACTTC.

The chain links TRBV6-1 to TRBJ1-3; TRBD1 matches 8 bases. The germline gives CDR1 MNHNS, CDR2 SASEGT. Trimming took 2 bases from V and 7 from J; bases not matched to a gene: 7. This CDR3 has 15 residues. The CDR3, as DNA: TGTGCCAGCAGTGAAAGGACAGGGACTATGAACACCATATATTTT. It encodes CASSERTGTMNTIYF.

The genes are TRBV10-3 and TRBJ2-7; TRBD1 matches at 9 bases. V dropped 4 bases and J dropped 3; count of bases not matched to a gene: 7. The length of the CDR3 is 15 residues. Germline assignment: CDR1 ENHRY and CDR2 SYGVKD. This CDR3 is CAISGGDRARYEQYF. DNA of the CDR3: TGTGCCATCAGTGGGGGGGACAGGGCGCGCTACGAGCAGTACTTC.

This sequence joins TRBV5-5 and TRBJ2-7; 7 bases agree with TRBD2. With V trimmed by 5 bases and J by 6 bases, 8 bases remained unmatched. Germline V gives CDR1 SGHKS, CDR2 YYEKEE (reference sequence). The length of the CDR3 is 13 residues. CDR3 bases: TGTGCCAGCAGTTCTCCCTCTAGCGGCGAGCAGTACTTC. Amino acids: CASSSPSSGEQYF.

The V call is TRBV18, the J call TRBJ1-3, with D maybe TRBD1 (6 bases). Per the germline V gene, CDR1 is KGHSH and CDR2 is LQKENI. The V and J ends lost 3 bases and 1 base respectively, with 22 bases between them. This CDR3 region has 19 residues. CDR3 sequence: CASSPILVDSRGSGNTIYF. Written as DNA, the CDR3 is TGTGCCAGCTCACCCATCCTAGTGGACAGTAGGGGTTCTGGAAACACCATATATTTT.

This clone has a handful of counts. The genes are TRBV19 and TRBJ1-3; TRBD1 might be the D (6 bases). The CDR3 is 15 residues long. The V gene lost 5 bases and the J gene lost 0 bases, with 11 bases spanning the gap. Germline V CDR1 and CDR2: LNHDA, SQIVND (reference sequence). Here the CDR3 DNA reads TGTGCCAGTAGTCCCAGGGGCTACTCTGGAAACACCATATATTTT. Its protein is CASSPRGYSGNTIYF.

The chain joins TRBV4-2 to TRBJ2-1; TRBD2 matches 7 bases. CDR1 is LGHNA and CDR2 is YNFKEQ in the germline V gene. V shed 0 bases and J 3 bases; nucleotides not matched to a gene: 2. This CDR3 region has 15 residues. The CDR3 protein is CASSQDGTNYNEQFF. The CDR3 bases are TGTGCCAGCAGCCAAGACGGGACTAACTACAATGAGCAGTTCTTC.

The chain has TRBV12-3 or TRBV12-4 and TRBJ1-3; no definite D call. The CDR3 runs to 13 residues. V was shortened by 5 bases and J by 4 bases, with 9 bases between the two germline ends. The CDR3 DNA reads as TGTGCCAGCAGTCGATATCAGGGAAACACCATATATTTT. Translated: CASSRYQGNTIYF.

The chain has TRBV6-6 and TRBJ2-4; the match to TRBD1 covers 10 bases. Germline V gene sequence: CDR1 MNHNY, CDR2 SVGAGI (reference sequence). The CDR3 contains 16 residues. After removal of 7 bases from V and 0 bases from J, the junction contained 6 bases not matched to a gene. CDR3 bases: TGTGCCAGCACTGGGACAGGGGAACTAGCCAAAAACATTCAGTACTTC. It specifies CASTGTGELAKNIQYF.